This TCR beta chain was observed in a study of radiation and T cells in renal cell carcinoma. The overall study: Nephrectomy followed 15 Gy stereotactic body radiation by 4 weeks. Study-wide results and limits: Top tumor clonotypes rose in blood 2 weeks post-radiation, then contracted.

This clone was counted a single time. Its specificity is not known. Germline V gene sequence: CDR1 ENHRY, CDR2 SYGVKD. V was pared by 6 bases and J by 4 bases, with 9 bases of the junction left unmatched. There are 15 residues in the CDR3. Sample time point: blood 2 weeks post-SBRT. Treatment noted: 15 Gy SBRT to primary tumor, nephrectomy 4 weeks later. Here immunoSEQ multiplex PCR was the method, and the copy in TCRdb shows in-frame clones only, minus some. The repertoire holds around 75,000 clones, with 82% as singletons. The sequence was collected from a man between 60 and 75 years old with renal cell carcinoma. V usage is TRBV10-3 and J usage is TRBJ1-2; 9 nucleotides line up with TRBD1. Sequencing was performed on blood, taken from a patient whose treatment included radiotherapy and nephrectomy. The CDR3 DNA follows: TGTGCCATCAGGGCCGGGACAGGGATGGGCTATGGCTACACCTTC. This sequence encodes CAIRAGTGMGYGYTF.